Below, 26 T cell receptor beta chains from the same sample are listed, as sequenced in a study of beta chain features in type 1 diabetes. The investigators reverse transcribed all of the isolated RNA, so they sequenced expressed TCRB transcripts. The table came from immunoSEQ multiplex PCR; TCRdb's copy has only in-frame clones and leaves some out. The data hold 150,000 or so clones, with 9% to 9.5% observed a single time. Sequenced sample: central memory CD4+ T cells from blood. These receptors all stem from a man aged 18 to 29 in good health.

V is TRBV30 and J is TRBJ1-2, with D uncertain. The germline gives CDR1 GTSNPN, CDR2 SVGIG (reference sequence). Trimming removed 4 bases at V and 4 bases at J, with 13 bases between. The CDR3 consists of 13 residues. Here the CDR3 DNA reads TGTGCCTGGAACTCAGGTCCCGTCTATGGCTACACCTTC. It encodes CAWNSGPVYGYTF.

This clone was detected a few times. The V and J genes are TRBV27 and TRBJ1-6, with 9 bases fitting TRBD1. CDR1 is MNHEY, CDR2 SMNVEV, per germline (reference sequence). With 3 bases clipped from V and 13 bases from J, the junction kept 7 bases outside the gene matches. The CDR3 contains 14 residues. The CDR3 DNA sequence: TGTGCCAGCAGTTTGGGACAGGGTCGAGGGCCCCTCCACTTT. This codes for CASSLGQGRGPLHF.

The V call is TRBV19, the J call TRBJ1-2, with D maybe TRBD1 (6 bases). The germline CDR1 and CDR2 sequences are LNHDA and SQIVND (reference sequence). The CDR3 runs 13 residues. V dropped 5 bases and J dropped 4 bases, with 11 bases sitting between them. The CDR3 protein is CASSSGQPYGYTF. DNA for the CDR3: TGTGCCAGTAGTTCCGGACAGCCCTATGGCTACACCTTC.

This clone occurred a few times. CDR3 in amino acids: CASSQGQAPNSPLHF. The CDR3 DNA sequence: TGTGCCAGCAGCCAAGGACAGGCTCCTAATTCACCCCTCCACTTT. The chain employs TRBV4-2 and TRBJ1-6, with D perhaps matching TRBD1 (6 bases). The CDR3 is 15 amino acids. V dropped 1 base and J dropped 6 bases, with 10 bases sitting between them. Germline V gene sequence: CDR1 LGHNA, CDR2 YNFKEQ.

The rearrangement uses TRBV6-6 and TRBJ1-5, with D perhaps matching TRBD1 (6 bases). The V and J ends lost 4 bases and 4 bases respectively, with 11 bases between them. The CDR3 totals 14 residues. Per the germline V gene, CDR1 is MNHNY and CDR2 is SVGAGI (reference sequence). CDR3 in amino acids: CASSWQGSNQPQHF. In DNA form, the CDR3 reads TGTGCCAGCAGTTGGCAGGGGTCGAATCAGCCCCAGCATTTT.

The chain employs TRBV2 and TRBJ1-5; possibly TRBD1 for D (5 bases). The CDR3 is made up of 14 amino acids. Germline V gene data show CDR1 as SNHLY and CDR2 as FYNNEI. Trimming stripped 6 bases from V and 2 bases from J, with 11 bases between. The CDR3 region is CASRTWGGNQPQHF. For the CDR3, the DNA is TGTGCCAGCAGGACATGGGGGGGCAATCAGCCCCAGCATTTT.

The V gene is TRBV5-6, the J gene TRBJ2-2, with D possibly matching TRBD2 (6 bases). CDR3 length: 15 residues. V lost 0 bases and J 7 bases, leaving 13 bases between the germline ends. Germline V CDR1 and CDR2: SGHDT, YYEEEE. In DNA, the CDR3 is TGTGCCAGCAGCTTGGTGGGGGGATCCGTCGGGGAGCTGTTTTTT. It yields the protein CASSLVGGSVGELFF.

This chain links TRBV7-7 with TRBJ2-5; TRBD1 is a possible D gene (6 bases). This CDR3 contains 11 residues. CDR1 SSHAT and CDR2 FNYEAQ come from the germline V gene (reference sequence). V lost 6 bases, J lost 5 bases, and 7 bases lay in between. The CDR3 bases are TGTGCCAGCAGTACAGGGGAGACCCAGTACTTC. It specifies CASSTGETQYF.

The chain recombines TRBV7-6 with TRBJ2-5; D gene unclear. The CDR3 runs to 13 residues. Between the trimmed V and J ends, which lost 3 bases and 1 base, there was a span of 6 bases. Germline CDR1 is SGHVS and CDR2 is FNYEAQ. In DNA form, the CDR3 reads TGTGCCAGCAGCTTGCGAGGCCAAGAGACCCAGTACTTC. This translates into CASSLRGQETQYF.

This clone was detected a few times. The chain links TRBV7-9 to TRBJ2-1; maybe TRBD2 (6 bases). The length of the CDR3 is 14 residues. The germline V gene encodes CDR1 SEHNR and CDR2 FQNEAQ (reference sequence). Trimming took off 5 bases at V and 9 bases at J, with 17 bases between the two ends. The CDR3 loop reads CASSNRAWGVEQFF. CDR3 DNA: TGTGCCAGCAGCAATCGCGCTTGGGGGGTTGAGCAGTTCTTC.

This clone was seen a few times. The chain recombines TRBV7-2 with TRBJ2-1, with 8 nucleotides matching TRBD1. The CDR3 consists of 16 residues. V was clipped by 3 bases and J by 6 bases; unmatched bases: 10. The germline CDR1 and CDR2 sequences are SGHTA and FQGNSA. The CDR3 sequence: CASSLRTGWSSNEQFF. The CDR3, as DNA: TGTGCCAGCAGCTTGCGGACAGGGTGGTCTTCCAATGAGCAGTTCTTC.

V usage is TRBV5-1 and J usage is TRBJ1-1; the D is unclear. V lost 0 bases, J lost 6 bases, and 15 bases lay in between. CDR3 length: 15 residues. Looked up from germline, CDR1 is SGHRS and CDR2 is YFSETQ. The CDR3 here is CASSLAGVGHPEAFF. The CDR3 coding sequence is TGCGCCAGCAGCTTGGCCGGGGTCGGCCACCCTGAAGCTTTCTTT.

This clone showed up just a few times. This sequence joins TRBV6-5 and TRBJ2-1; 7 nucleotides match TRBD1. The ends lost 11 bases at V and 1 base at J; junction bases unmatched: 2. The V gene's germline CDR1 is MNHEY and CDR2 SVGAGI. CDR3 length: 12 amino acids. CDR3 amino acids: CAPTGSYNEQFF. The CDR3 nucleotides read TGTGCCCCGACAGGGTCCTACAATGAGCAGTTCTTC.

In this sample, this clone turned up a few times. V and J are TRBV4-3 and TRBJ2-2; 8 bases are a match to TRBD1. V was pared by 8 bases and J by 0 bases, with 2 bases of the junction left unmatched. The germline gives CDR1 LGHNA, CDR2 YSLEER. The CDR3 length is 14 residues. The CDR3 DNA follows: TGCGCCAGCGGGGGACAGGCGAACACCGGGGAGCTGTTTTTT. Translation gives CASGGQANTGELFF.

A few counts support this clone. This chain uses TRBV9 with TRBJ1-3; 7 bases agree with TRBD1. The CDR3 is 14 residues long. Germline V lookup: CDR1 SGDLS, CDR2 YYNGEE. Trimming cost V 3 bases and J 9 bases; bases outside gene matches: 9. The chain's CDR3 is CASSGDRALSTIYF. The CDR3 nucleotides are TGTGCCAGCAGCGGAGACAGGGCCCTGAGCACCATATATTTT.

This clone turned up a few times. The chain recombines TRBV19 with TRBJ1-5; maybe TRBD1 (5 bases). Trimming left V 3 bases short and J 5 bases short, with 14 bases between. Germline CDR1 is LNHDA and CDR2 is SQIVND (reference sequence). This CDR3 contains 15 residues. The CDR3 DNA sequence: TGTGCCAGTAGTATGGGGCAGGGTAAACATCAGCCCCAGCATTTT. Encoded protein: CASSMGQGKHQPQHF.

This chain joins TRBV5-4 and TRBJ2-5; 13 bases line up with TRBD2. Germline V gene sequence: CDR1 SGHNT, CDR2 YYREEE (reference sequence). The ends lost 5 bases at V and 4 bases at J; junction bases unmatched: 8. The CDR3 totals 16 residues. This CDR3 reads CASSSRTSGGGETQYF. DNA for the CDR3: TGTGCCAGCAGTTCTCGGACTAGCGGGGGCGGAGAGACCCAGTACTTC. The whole variable domain, filled in from reference TRBV5-4 and TRBJ2-5, reads ETGVTQSPTHLIKTRGQQVTLRCSSQSGHNTVSWYQQALGQGPQFIFQYYREEENGRGNFPPRFSGLQFPNYSSELNVNALELDDSALYLCASSSRTSGGGETQYFGPGTRLLVL.

A few counts support this clone. The chain employs TRBV7-2 and TRBJ2-5, with D maybe TRBD2 (7 bases). The germline V and J ends were trimmed by 5 bases and 7 bases, with 23 bases remaining between them. The CDR3 totals 16 residues. The germline gives CDR1 SGHTA, CDR2 FQGNSA. The CDR3 here is CASSLEGGLALTTQYF. DNA of the CDR3: TGTGCCAGCAGCCTAGAGGGGGGGTTGGCGTTGACGACCCAGTACTTC.

The CDR3 DNA follows: TGTGCCTGGAGCAGGGGGCTCCAAGAGACCCAGTACTTC. Residues: CAWSRGLQETQYF. The chain carries TRBV30 and TRBJ2-5, with 8 positions matching TRBD1. V was clipped by 3 bases and J by 1 base; unmatched bases: 1. CDR1 and CDR2 from the germline V gene are GTSNPN and SVGIG (reference sequence). The CDR3 consists of 13 residues. Looking up the rest from reference TRBV30 and TRBJ2-5 gives the full variable domain: SQTIHQWPATLVQPVGSPLSLECTVEGTSNPNLYWYRQAAGRGLQLLFYSVGIGQISSEVPQNLSASRPQDRQFILSSKKLLLSDSGFYLCAWSRGLQETQYFGPGTRLLVL.

Ten or more counts support this clone. V gene TRBV28 combines with J gene TRBJ2-1, with 10 nucleotides matching TRBD1. With 3 bases clipped from V and 15 bases from J, the junction kept 11 bases outside the gene matches. CDR3 length: 14 amino acids. Germline CDR1 reads MDHEN; CDR2 reads SYDVKM. CDR3 sequence: CASSLSGQGEFTFF. CDR3 sequence (DNA): TGTGCCAGCAGTTTGTCCGGACAGGGGGAGTTTACGTTCTTC. Full variable domain (missing parts from reference TRBV28 and TRBJ2-1): DVKVTQSSRYLVKRTGEKVFLECVQDMDHENMFWYRQDPGLGLRLIYFSYDVKMKEKGDIPEGYSVSREKKERFSLILESASTNQTSMYLCASSLSGQGEFTFFGPGTRLTVL.

This sequence joins TRBV5-1 and TRBJ2-6; D gene ambiguous. The CDR3 is 14 residues long. Per germline, CDR1 SGHRS and CDR2 YFSETQ. Trimming shortened V by 5 bases and J by 4 bases, and 10 bases separated the two germline ends. DNA for the CDR3: TGCGCCAGCAGTCCAGGTGTCGGGGCCAACGTCCTGACTTTC. It is translated as CASSPGVGANVLTF.

A few counts support this clone. The chain recombines TRBV29-1 with TRBJ2-2; 12 positions match TRBD2. The CDR3 extends over 14 amino acids. Germline values: CDR1 SQVTM, CDR2 ANQGSEA. Trimming cost V 7 bases and J 6 bases; bases outside gene matches: 6. The CDR3, as DNA: TGCAGCGCCAAACCTAGCGGGGGGGCCGGGGAGCTGTTTTTT. It translates to CSAKPSGGAGELFF.

This clone was detected a few times. The V gene is TRBV11-2, the J gene TRBJ2-5; TRBD1 matches at 9 bases. The CDR3 has 14 amino acids. From germline, CDR1 is SGHAT and CDR2 FQNNGV. V trimming: 5 bases; J trimming: 5 bases; junction bases outside the gene matches: 6. CDR3 region: CASSPGTGFETQYF. CDR3 nucleotide sequence: TGTGCCAGCAGCCCCGGGACAGGGTTTGAGACCCAGTACTTC.

J is TRBJ1-3 and V is TRBV4-2; 9 nucleotides align to TRBD1. The CDR3 totals 17 residues. Germline CDR1 and CDR2: LGHNA and YNFKEQ. V trimming: 1 base; J trimming: 4 bases; junction bases outside the gene matches: 8. CDR3 loop: CASSQGTAGQGGNTIYF. In DNA, the CDR3 is TGTGCCAGCAGCCAAGGCACGGCGGGACAGGGAGGAAACACCATATATTTT.

This clone was seen repeatedly, ten times or more. The V and J genes are TRBV29-1 and TRBJ1-3, with D possibly matching TRBD1 (6 bases). The CDR3 length is 14 residues. CDR1 is SQVTM and CDR2 is ANQGSEA in the germline V gene. V was clipped by 1 base and J by 4 bases, with 11 bases between them. CDR3 DNA sequence: TGCAGCGTTGAAGTGGGGACATCAGGAAACACCATATATTTT. Amino acid sequence: CSVEVGTSGNTIYF.

The chain uses TRBV7-9 and TRBJ2-7, with a possible D match to TRBD2 (5 bases). V lost 4 bases, J lost 3 bases, and 13 bases lay in between. The V gene's germline CDR1 is SEHNR and CDR2 FQNEAQ (reference sequence). The CDR3 spans 14 residues. Here the CDR3 reads CASSSPDLNYEQYF. The DNA of the CDR3 is TGTGCCAGCAGCTCCCCGGACTTAAACTACGAGCAGTACTTC.